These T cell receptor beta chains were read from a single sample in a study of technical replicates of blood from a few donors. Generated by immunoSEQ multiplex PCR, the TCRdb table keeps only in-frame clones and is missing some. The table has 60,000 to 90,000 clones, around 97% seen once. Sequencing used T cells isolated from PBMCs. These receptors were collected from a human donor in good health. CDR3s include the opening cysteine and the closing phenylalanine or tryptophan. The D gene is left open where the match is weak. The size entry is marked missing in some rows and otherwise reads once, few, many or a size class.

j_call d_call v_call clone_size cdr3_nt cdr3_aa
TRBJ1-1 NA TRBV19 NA TGTGCCAGTAGTATATCACAGACGAACACTGAAGCTTTCTTT CASSISQTNTEAFF
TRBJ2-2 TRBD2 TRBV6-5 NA TGTGCCAGCCGAGGGGCGGGAGGCTCCGGGGAGCTGTTTTTT CASRGAGGSGELFF
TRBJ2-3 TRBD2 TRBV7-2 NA TGTGCCAGCAGCCGGGGGGAGACAGATACGCAGTATTTT CASSRGETDTQYF
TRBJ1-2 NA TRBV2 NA TGTGCCAGGGAGAGCTATGGCTACACCTTC CARESYGYTF
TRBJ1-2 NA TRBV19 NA TGTGCCAGTAGCCCGTCGGTCGACTATGGCTACACCTTC CASSPSVDYGYTF
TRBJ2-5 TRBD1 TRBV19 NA TGTGCCAGTAGTATGACCGGACAGGGGGTTCGAGAGACCCAGTACTTC CASSMTGQGVRETQYF
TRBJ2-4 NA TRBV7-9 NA TGTGCCAGCAGCTTACTCCAGGGAAACATTCAGTACTTC CASSLLQGNIQYF
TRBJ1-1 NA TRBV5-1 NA TGCGCCAGCAGCTCCACCGCTAGGACAGAGAGTGCTTTCTTT CASSSTARTESAFF
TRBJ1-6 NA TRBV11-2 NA TGTGCCAGCAGCTTCAGGGGTCTCGGTAGTTCACCCCTCCACTTT CASSFRGLGSSPLHF
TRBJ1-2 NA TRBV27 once TGTGCCAGCAGTCCGACGGGGAGGTCCTATGGCTACACCTTC CASSPTGRSYGYTF
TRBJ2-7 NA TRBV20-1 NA TGCAGTGCTAGAGCCGTACGGGGGCAGTACTTC CSARAVRGQYF
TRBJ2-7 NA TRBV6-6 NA TGTGCCAGCAGTAACAGGGATATCGACGAGCAGTACTTC CASSNRDIDEQYF
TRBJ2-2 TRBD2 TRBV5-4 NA TGTGCCAGCAGCTGGGAGACGGGGGGGCCTTCCGGGGAGCTGTTTTTT CASSWETGGPSGELFF
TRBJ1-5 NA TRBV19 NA TGTGCCAGTAGTATATGGGCAGGTGATAATCAGCCCCAGCATTTT CASSIWAGDNQPQHF
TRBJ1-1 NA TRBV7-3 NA TGTGCCAGCAGCGAGTTACCTGGGGGGAGGATGAACACTGAAGCTTTCTTT CASSELPGGRMNTEAFF
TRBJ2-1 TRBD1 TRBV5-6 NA TGTGCCAGCAGCTTAGGCAGGGGGTACGGCAATGAGCAGTTCTTC CASSLGRGYGNEQFF
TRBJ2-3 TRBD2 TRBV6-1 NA TGTGCCAGCAGTGAAGCGGCGGGAGAATACACAGATACGCAGTATTTT CASSEAAGEYTDTQYF
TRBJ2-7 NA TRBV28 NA TGTGCCAGCAGCCAGGGACTTACGTACGCACCGACCTACGAGCAGTACTTC CASSQGLTYAPTYEQYF
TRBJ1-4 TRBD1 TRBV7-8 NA TGTGCCAGCAGCTTACCCAGGGGGGACGCAACTAATGAAAAACTGTTTTTT CASSLPRGDATNEKLFF
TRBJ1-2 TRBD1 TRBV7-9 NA TGTGCCAGCAGCTTATCCTCCTCCGACAGGGTTCATGGCTACACCTTC CASSLSSSDRVHGYTF
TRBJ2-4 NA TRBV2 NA TGTGCCAGCGATACCTGGGGGGAAATGACCAAAAACATTCAGTACTTC CASDTWGEMTKNIQYF
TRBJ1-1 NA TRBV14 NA TGTGCCAGCAGCGTAAGTTTGCGTCTGGACACTGAAGCTTTCTTT CASSVSLRLDTEAFF
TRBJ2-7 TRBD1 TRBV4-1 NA TGCGCCAGCAGCGTTTCCGGGACAGCCACCTACGAGCAGTACTTC CASSVSGTATYEQYF
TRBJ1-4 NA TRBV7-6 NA TGTGCCAGCAGCCCGATCGATATGGGGGGGTCAGCTAATGAAAAACTGTTTTTT CASSPIDMGGSANEKLFF
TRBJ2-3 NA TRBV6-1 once TGTGCCAGCAGTGACGGGTTGAGTACAGATACGCAGTATTTT CASSDGLSTDTQYF
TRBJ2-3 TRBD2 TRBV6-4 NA TGTGCCAGCAGTGTTAGCGGGGGCACAGATACGCAGTATTTT CASSVSGGTDTQYF
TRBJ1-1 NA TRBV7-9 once TGTGCCAGCAGCTTAGACAGCACTGAAGCTTTCTTT CASSLDSTEAFF
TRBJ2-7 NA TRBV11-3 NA TGTGCCAGCAGCTCCCCCCCGTCCCCCACGAGAGCCGAGCAGTACTTC CASSSPPSPTRAEQYF
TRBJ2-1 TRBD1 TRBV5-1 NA TGCGCCAGCAGCAACAGGACAGGGGGATACAATGAGCAGTTCTTC CASSNRTGGYNEQFF
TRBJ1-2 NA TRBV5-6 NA TGTGCCAGCAGCGGACGGGGCTATGGCTACACCTTC CASSGRGYGYTF
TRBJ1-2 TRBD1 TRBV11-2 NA TGTGCCAGCAGCCTTTCTGGGACAGGGATCTCTGGCTACACCTTC CASSLSGTGISGYTF